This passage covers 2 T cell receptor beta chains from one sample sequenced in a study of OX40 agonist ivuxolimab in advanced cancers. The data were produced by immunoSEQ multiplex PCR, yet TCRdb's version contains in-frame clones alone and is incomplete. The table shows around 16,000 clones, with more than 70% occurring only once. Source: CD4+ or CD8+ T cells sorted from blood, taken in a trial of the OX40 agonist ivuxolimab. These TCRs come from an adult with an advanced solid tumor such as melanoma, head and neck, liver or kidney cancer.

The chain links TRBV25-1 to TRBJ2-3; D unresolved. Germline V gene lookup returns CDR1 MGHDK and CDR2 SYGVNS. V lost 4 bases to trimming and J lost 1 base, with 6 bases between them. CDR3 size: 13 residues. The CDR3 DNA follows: TGTGCCAGCAGTGTGGCAGGCACAGATACGCAGTATTTT. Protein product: CASSVAGTDTQYF.

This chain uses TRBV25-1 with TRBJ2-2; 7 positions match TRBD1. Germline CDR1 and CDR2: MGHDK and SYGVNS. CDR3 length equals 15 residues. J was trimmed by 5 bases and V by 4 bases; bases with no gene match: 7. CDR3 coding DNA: TGTGCCAGCAGTGGAGACAGGGTATGGACCGGGGAGCTGTTTTTT. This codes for CASSGDRVWTGELFF.